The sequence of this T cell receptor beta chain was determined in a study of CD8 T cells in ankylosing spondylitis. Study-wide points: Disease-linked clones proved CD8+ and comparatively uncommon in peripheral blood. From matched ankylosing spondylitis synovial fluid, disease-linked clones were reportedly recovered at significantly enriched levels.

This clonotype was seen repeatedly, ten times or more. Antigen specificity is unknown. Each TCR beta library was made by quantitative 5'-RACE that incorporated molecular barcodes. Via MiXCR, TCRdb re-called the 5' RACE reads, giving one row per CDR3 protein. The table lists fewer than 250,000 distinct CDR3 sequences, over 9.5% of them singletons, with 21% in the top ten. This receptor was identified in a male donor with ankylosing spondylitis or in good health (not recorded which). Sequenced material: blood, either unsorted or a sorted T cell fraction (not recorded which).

In DNA, the CDR3 is TGTGCCAGCAGTCGGCCGGGGAGTGAAAAACTGTTTTTT. It yields the protein CASSRPGSEKLFF. The J gene is TRBJ1-4, the V gene TRBV6-1; D call uncertain. Germline CDR1 MNHNS, CDR2 SASEGT. V was trimmed by 5 bases and J by 7 bases, leaving 11 bases between them. This CDR3 has 13 amino acids.